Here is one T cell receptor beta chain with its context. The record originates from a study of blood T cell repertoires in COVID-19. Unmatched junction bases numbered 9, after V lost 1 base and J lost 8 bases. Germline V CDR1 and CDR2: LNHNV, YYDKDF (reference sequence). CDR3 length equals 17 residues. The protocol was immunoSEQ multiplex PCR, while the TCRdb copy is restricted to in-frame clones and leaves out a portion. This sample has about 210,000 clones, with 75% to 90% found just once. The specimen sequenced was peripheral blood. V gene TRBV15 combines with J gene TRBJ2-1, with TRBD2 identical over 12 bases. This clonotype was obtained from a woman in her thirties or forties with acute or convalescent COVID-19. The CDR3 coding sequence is TGTGCCACCAGCAGAGCCCCCTCTAGCGGGGGGGCTGATGAGCAGTTCTTC. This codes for CATSRAPSSGGADEQFF.